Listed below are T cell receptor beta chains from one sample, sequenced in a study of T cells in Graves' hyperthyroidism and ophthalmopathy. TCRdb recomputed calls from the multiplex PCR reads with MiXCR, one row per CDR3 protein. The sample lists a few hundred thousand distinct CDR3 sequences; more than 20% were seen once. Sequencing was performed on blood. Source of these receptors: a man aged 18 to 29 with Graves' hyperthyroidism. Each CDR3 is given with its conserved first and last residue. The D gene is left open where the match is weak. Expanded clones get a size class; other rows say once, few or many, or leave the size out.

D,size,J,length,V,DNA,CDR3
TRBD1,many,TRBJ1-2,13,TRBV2,TGTGCCAGCAGCAATAACAGGGGTTATGGCTACACCTTC,CASSNNRGYGYTF
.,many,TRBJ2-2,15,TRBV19,TGTGCCAGTAGTATAAACAGGTGGAACACCGGGGAGCTGTTTTTT,CASSINRWNTGELFF
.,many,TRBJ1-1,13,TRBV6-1,TGTGCCAGCAGTCCCAGGACGGAGTCCGAAGCTTTCTTT,CASSPRTESEAFF
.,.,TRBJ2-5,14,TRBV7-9,TGTGTCAGCAGCTCCTGGGACATCCAAGAGACCCAGTACTTC,CVSSSWDIQETQYF
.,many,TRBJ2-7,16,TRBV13,TGTGCCAGCAGCCATCTCCTGGGAAAGGAGTCCTACGAGCAGTACTTC,CASSHLLGKESYEQYF
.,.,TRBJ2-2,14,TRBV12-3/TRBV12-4,TGTGCCAGCAGTTTGGTCCCAACGGCCGGGGAGCTGTTTTTT,CASSLVPTAGELFF
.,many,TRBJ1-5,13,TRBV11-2,TGTGCCAGCAGCTTAAAAGCCAATCAGCCCCAGCATTTT,CASSLKANQPQHF
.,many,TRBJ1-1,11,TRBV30,TGTGCCTGGATGGGGAACACTGAAGCTTTCTTT,CAWMGNTEAFF
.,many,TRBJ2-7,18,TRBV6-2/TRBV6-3,TGTGCCAGCAGTTACCTCAGGACTGGTTCCCTGGGAGCCTACGAGCAGTACTTC,CASSYLRTGSLGAYEQYF
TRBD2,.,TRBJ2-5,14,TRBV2,TGTGCCAGGAAGAGGGAGGGGACCCAAGAGACCCAGTACTTC,CARKREGTQETQYF
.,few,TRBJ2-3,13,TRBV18,TGTGCCAGCTCACCGTCCTCCAGGGATACGCAGTATTTT,CASSPSSRDTQYF
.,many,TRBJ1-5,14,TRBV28,TGTGCCAGCAGTTTCAGGGCCCGGCGACAGCCCCAGCATTTT,CASSFRARRQPQHF
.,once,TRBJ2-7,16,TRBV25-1,TGTGCCAGCAGTGACTCGACCACAGGACCGTTCTACGAGCAGTACTTC,CASSDSTTGPFYEQYF
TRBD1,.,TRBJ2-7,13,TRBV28,TGTGCCAGCACCCCCGGGACAGCCTACGAGCAGTACTTC,CASTPGTAYEQYF
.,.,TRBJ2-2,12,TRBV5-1,TGCGCCAGCAAGGGGCCCACCGGGGAGCTGTTTTTT,CASKGPTGELFF
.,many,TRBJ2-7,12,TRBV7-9,TGTGCCAGCAGTTTACTAGGCAACGAGCAGTACTTC,CASSLLGNEQYF
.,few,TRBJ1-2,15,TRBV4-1,TGCGCCAGCAGCCGAGGCGAGGGGGTGAACTATGGCTACACCTTC,CASSRGEGVNYGYTF
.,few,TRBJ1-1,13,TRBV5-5,TGTGCCAGCAGCTTTTCGTATGCCACTGAAGCTTTCTTT,CASSFSYATEAFF